The present TCR beta chain was sequenced within a study of T cells in Graves' hyperthyroidism and ophthalmopathy. This clonotype came up a few times. TCR beta CDR3 region amplification was performed from RNA transcripts. Using the HTBI primer set, a first-round RT-PCR was run on the TCR CDR3. TCRdb fed the multiplex PCR reads into MiXCR, producing one record per CDR3 protein. The repertoire holds hundreds of thousands of distinct CDR3 sequences, with 46% as singletons. Subjects aged 18 to 65 presented with newly diagnosed hyperthyroidism of less than 2 months' duration. Clinical symptoms, serum thyroxine and TRAb, thyroid ultrasound and orbital computed tomography were used for the diagnoses. The V gene lost 4 bases and the J gene lost 8 bases, with 15 bases spanning the gap. Per the germline V gene, CDR1 is SGHRS and CDR2 is YFSETQ. CDR3 size: 13 residues.

The chain has TRBV5-1 and TRBJ1-1, with a tentative D call TRBD1 (5 bases). Material for sequencing was peripheral blood or thyroid tissue (not recorded which). This sequence was found in a woman younger than 30 with Graves' hyperthyroidism. The CDR3 protein is CASSPVLGAEAFF. The CDR3, as DNA: TGCGCCAGCAGCCCCGTCTTAGGGGCGGAAGCTTTCTTT.